Given below is one T cell receptor beta chain in context. This CDR3 has 13 residues. Trimming stripped 5 bases from V and 10 bases from J, with 15 bases between. Germline V gene data show CDR1 as LNHDA and CDR2 as SQIVND (reference sequence). This sample stems from a study of blood T cell repertoires in COVID-19. TCRdb's copy holds only in-frame clones and misses some; the assay was immunoSEQ multiplex PCR. The data show about 270,000 clones, with 87% seen just once and 2% to 3% held by the top ten. The receptor was isolated from a woman aged 45-65 years with acute or convalescent COVID-19. Sequencing was carried out using peripheral blood. The V call is TRBV19, the J call TRBJ2-1; D uncertain. CDR3 coding DNA: TGTGCCAGTAGTCCGTACCGGAGTAACGAGCAGTTCTTC. Protein: CASSPYRSNEQFF. The variable domain in full, with the rest retrieved from reference TRBV19 and TRBJ2-1, is DGGITQSPKYLFRKEGQNVTLSCEQNLNHDAMYWYRQDPGQGLRLIYYSQIVNDFQKGDIAEGYSVSREKKESFPLTVTSAQKNPTAFYLCASSPYRSNEQFFGPGTRLTVL.